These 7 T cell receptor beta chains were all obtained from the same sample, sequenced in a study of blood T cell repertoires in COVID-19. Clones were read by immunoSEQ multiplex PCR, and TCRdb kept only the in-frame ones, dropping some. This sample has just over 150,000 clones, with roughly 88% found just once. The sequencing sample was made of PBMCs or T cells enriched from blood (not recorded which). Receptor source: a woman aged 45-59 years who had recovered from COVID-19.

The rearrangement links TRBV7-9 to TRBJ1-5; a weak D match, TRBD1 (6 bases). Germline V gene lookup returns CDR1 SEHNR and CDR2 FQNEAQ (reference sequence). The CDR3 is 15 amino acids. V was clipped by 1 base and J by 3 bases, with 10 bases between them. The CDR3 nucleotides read TGTGCCAGCAGCTTAGGAGGGGACACCAATCAGCCCCAGCATTTT. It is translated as CASSLGGDTNQPQHF.

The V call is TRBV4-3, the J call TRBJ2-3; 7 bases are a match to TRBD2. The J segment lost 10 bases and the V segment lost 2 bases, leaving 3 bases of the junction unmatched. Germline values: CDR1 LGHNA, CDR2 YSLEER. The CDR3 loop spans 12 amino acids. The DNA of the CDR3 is TGCGCCAGCAGCCAAAGGGAGGGCTCGCAGTATTTT. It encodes CASSQREGSQYF.

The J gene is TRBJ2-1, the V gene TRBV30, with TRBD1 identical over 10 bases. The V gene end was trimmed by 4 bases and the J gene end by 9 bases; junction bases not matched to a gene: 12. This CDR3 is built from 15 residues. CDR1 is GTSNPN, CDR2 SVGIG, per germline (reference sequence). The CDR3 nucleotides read TGTGCCTGGATAAAAGGGGACAGGGGACCCAGTGAGCAGTTCTTC. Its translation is CAWIKGDRGPSEQFF.

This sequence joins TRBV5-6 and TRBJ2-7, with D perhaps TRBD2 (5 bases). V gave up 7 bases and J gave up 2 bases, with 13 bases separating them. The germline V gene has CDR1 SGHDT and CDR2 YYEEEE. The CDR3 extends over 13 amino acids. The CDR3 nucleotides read TGTGCCAGCGGTCGGGGAACGACCTACGAGCAGTACTTC. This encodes CASGRGTTYEQYF.

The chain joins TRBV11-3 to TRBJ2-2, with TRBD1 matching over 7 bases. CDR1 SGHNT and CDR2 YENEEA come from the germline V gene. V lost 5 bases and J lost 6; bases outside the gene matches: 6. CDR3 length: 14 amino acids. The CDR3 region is CASSPRQGSGELFF. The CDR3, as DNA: TGTGCCAGCAGCCCCCGACAGGGCTCCGGGGAGCTGTTTTTT.

The CDR3 reads CASSCRHGGYSYEQYF. In nucleotides, the CDR3 is TGTGCCAGCAGTTGCCGACACGGGGGGTACTCCTACGAGCAGTACTTC. The chain has TRBV6-5 and TRBJ2-7, with 7 bases aligning to TRBD2. Losses at the gene ends were 4 bases for V and 0 bases for J; bases not matched to a gene: 9. The CDR3 spans 16 residues. In germline, CDR1 is MNHEY, CDR2 SVGAGI.

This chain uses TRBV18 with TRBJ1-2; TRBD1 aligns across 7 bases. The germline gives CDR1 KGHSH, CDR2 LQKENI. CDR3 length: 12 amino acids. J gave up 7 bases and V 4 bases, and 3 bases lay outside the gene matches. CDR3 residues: CASSRQGFGYTF. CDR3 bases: TGTGCCAGCTCACGACAGGGATTTGGCTACACCTTC. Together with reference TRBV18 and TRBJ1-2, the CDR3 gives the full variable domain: NAGVMQNPRHLVRRRGQEARLRCSPMKGHSHVYWYRQLPEEGLKFMVYLQKENIIDESGMPKERFSAEFPKEGPSILRIQQVVRGDSAAYFCASSRQGFGYTFGSGTRLTVV.